This record covers a single TCR beta chain. The antigen is not known. TCRdb keeps only in-frame clones here, not all; method: immunoSEQ multiplex PCR. The sample holds fewer than 130,000 clones; 80% to 90% are singletons and the top ten take more than 14%. Trimming removed 1 base from V and 3 bases from J, with 9 bases in between. The germline CDR1 and CDR2 sequences are LNHDA and SQIVND (reference sequence). This CDR3 contains 14 residues. These data come from a study of T cell responses to AZD1222 COVID-19 vaccine. The study's findings and limits: Samples come after the peak T cell response, not at day 14. The sample set comprised mostly white British donors with more females, and clonal diversity was possibly underestimated. Within unmutated variant regions lay the reported targets of nearly half of spike-specific TCRs. Only a handful of AZD1222 recipients tested seropositive at baseline.

This chain connects TRBV19 to TRBJ1-2; D remains unclear. This TCR was sampled from an adult who received the AZD1222 COVID-19 vaccine. The material sequenced was peripheral blood, taken 28 days after the second AZD1222 dose. Here the CDR3 reads CASSIANTDYGYTF. CDR3 coding DNA: TGTGCCAGTAGTATAGCGAATACTGACTATGGCTACACCTTC.